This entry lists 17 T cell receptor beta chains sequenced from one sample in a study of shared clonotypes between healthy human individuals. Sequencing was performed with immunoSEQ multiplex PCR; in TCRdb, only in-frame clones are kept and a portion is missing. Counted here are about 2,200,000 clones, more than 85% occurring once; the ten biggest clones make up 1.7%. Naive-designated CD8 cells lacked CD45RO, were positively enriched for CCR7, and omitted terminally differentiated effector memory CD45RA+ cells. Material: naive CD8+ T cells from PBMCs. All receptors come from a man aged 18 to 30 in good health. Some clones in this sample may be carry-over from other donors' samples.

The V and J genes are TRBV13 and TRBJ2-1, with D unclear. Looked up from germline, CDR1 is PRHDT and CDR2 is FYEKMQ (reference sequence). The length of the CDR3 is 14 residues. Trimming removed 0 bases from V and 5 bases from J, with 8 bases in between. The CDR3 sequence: CASSLGGTDNEQFF. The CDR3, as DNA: TGTGCCAGCAGCTTAGGAGGTACGGACAATGAGCAGTTCTTC. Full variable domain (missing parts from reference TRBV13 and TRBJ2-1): AAGVIQSPRHLIKEKRETATLKCYPIPRHDTVYWYQQGPGQDPQFLISFYEKMQSDKGSIPDRFSAQQFSDYHSELNMSSLELGDSALYFCASSLGGTDNEQFFGPGTRLTVL.

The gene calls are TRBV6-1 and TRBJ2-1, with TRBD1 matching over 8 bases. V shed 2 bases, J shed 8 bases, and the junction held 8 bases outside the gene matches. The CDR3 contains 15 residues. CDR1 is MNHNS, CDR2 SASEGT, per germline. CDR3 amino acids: CASSEISGGGDEQFF. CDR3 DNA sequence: TGTGCCAGCAGTGAAATTTCAGGGGGCGGGGATGAGCAGTTCTTC.

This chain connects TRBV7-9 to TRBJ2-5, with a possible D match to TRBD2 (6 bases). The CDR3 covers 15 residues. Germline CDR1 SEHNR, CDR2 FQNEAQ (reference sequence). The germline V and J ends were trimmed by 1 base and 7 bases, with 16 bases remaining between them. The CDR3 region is CASSLVGGAGSTQYF. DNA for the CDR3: TGTGCCAGCAGCTTAGTGGGCGGGGCAGGCTCGACCCAGTACTTC.

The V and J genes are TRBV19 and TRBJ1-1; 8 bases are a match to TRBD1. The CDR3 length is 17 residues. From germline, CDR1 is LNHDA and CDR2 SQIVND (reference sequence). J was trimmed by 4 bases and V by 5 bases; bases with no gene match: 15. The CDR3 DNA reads TGTGCCAGTAGTCCGCCCCATTTGGACAGGGAGGTCACTGAAGCTTTCTTT. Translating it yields CASSPPHLDREVTEAFF.

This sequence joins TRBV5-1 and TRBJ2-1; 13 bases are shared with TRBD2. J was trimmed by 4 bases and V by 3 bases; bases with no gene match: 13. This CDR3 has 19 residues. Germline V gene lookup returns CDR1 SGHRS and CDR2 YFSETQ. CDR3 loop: CASSSIITSGRAGYNEQFF. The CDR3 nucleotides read TGCGCCAGCAGCTCTATCATTACTAGCGGGAGGGCCGGGTACAATGAGCAGTTCTTC.

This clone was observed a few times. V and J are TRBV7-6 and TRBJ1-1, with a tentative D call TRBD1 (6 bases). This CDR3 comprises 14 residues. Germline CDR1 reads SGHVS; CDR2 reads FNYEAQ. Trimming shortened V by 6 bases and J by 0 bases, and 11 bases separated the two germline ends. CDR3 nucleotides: TGTGCCAGCAGAGGGGACATGGTGAACACTGAAGCTTTCTTT. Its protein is CASRGDMVNTEAFF. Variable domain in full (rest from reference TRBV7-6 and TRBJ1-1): GAGVSQSPRYKVTKRGQDVALRCDPISGHVSLYWYRQALGQGPEFLTYFNYEAQQDKSGLPNDRFSAERPEGSISTLTIQRTEQRDSAMYRCASRGDMVNTEAFFGQGTRLTVV.

The CDR3 nucleotides are TGTGCCAGCAGTTTATCCATATTCGGGACTAGCTCAGCTTGGATGAGCACAGATACGCAGTATTTT. Amino acids: CASSLSIFGTSSAWMSTDTQYF. This chain joins TRBV28 and TRBJ2-3; 9 bases fit TRBD2. Germline V gene data show CDR1 as MDHEN and CDR2 as SYDVKM. There are 22 residues in the CDR3. Germline trimming cut 1 base from V and 0 bases from J; bases unmatched to any gene: 20.

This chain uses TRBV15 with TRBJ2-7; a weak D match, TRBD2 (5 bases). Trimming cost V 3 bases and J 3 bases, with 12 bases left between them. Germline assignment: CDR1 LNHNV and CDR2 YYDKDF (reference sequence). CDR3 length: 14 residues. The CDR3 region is CATSRARGLYEQYF. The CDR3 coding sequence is TGTGCCACCAGCAGGGCGAGAGGGCTCTACGAGCAGTACTTC. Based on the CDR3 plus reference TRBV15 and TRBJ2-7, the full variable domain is DAMVIQNPRYQVTQFGKPVTLSCSQTLNHNVMYWYQQKSSQAPKLLFHYYDKDFNNEADTPDNFQSRRPNTSFCFLDIRSPGLGDTAMYLCATSRARGLYEQYFGPGTRLTVT.

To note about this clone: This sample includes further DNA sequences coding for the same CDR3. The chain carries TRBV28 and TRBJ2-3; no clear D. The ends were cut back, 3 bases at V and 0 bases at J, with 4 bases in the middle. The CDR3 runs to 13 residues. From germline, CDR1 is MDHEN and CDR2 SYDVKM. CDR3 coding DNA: TGTGCCAGCAGTTTGCAGAGCACAGATACGCAGTATTTT. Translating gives CASSLQSTDTQYF.

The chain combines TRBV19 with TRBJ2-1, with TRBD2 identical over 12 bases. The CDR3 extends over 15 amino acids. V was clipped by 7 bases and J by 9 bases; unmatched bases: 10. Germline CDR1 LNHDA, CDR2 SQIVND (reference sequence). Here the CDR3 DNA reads TGTGCCAGTAACAAACTAGCGGGAGGTCGTGGTGAGCAGTTCTTC. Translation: CASNKLAGGRGEQFF.

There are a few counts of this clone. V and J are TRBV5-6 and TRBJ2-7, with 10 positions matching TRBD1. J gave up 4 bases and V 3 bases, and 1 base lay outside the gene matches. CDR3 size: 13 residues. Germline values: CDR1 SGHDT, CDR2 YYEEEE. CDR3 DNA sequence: TGTGCCAGCAGCTGGACAGGGGGGTACGAGCAGTACTTC. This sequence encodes CASSWTGGYEQYF. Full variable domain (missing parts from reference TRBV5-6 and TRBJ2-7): DAGVTQSPTHLIKTRGQQVTLRCSPKSGHDTVSWYQQALGQGPQFIFQYYEEEERQRGNFPDRFSGHQFPNYSSELNVNALLLGDSALYLCASSWTGGYEQYFGPGTRLTVT.

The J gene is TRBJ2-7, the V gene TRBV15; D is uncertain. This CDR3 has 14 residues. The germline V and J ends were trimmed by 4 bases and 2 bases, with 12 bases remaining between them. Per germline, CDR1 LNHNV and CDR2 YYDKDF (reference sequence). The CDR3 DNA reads TGTGCCACCAGCAAGACGGCCTTGCCCTACGAGCAGTACTTC. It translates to CATSKTALPYEQYF.

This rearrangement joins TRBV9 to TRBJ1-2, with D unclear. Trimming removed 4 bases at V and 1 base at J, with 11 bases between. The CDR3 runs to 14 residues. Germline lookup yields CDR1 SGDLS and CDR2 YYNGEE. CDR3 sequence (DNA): TGTGCCAGCAGCTCTCTGACAAATAACTATGGCTACACCTTC. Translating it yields CASSSLTNNYGYTF.

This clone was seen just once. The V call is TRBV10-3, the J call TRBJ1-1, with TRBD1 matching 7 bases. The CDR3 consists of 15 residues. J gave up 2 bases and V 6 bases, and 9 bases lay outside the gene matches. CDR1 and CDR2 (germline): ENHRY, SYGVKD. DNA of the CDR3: TGTGCCATCAGCACTTGGACAGGAGGTAACACTGAAGCTTTCTTT. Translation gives CAISTWTGGNTEAFF.

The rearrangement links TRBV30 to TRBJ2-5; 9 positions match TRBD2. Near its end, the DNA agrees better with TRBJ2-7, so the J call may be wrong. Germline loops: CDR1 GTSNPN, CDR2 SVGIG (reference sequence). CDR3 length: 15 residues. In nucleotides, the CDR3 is TGTGCCTGGAGTGTAATTGCGGGAGGGACCTACGAGCAGTACTTC. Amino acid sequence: CAWSVIAGGTYEQYF.

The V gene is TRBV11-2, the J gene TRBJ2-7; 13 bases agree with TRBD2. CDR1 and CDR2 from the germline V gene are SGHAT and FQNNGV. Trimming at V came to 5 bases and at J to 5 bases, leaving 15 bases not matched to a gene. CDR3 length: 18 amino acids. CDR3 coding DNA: TGTGCCAGCAGCAGCCTTAGGACTAGCGGGAGTCGTCCCGACGAGCAGTACTTC. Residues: CASSSLRTSGSRPDEQYF. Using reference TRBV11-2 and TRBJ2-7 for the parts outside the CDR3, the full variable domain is EAGVAQSPRYKIIEKRQSVAFWCNPISGHATLYWYQQILGQGPKLLIQFQNNGVVDDSQLPKDRFSAERLKGVDSTLKIQPAKLEDSAVYLCASSSLRTSGSRPDEQYFGPGTRLTVT.

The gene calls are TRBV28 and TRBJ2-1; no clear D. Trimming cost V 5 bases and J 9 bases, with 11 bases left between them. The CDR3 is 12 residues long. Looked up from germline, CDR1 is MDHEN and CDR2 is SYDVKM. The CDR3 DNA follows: TGTGCCAGCAGTCGCCGCGGCGGTGAGCAGTTCTTC. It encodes CASSRRGGEQFF.